A selection of T cell receptor beta chains follows, all from one sample in a study of human T cells and chemical hapten exposure. TCRdb used MiXCR to reprocess the RACE reads, holding one entry per CDR3 protein. The sample lists tens of thousands of distinct CDR3 sequences, about 4% occurring once. Sequencing was done on a sample of whole blood. These receptors were obtained from a human donor in good health. Some clones in this sample may be carry-over from other donors' samples. CDR3s include the opening cysteine and the closing phenylalanine or tryptophan. A D gene is named only where the DNA matches it firmly. Expanded clones are given a class, and other clones once, few, many or no size at all.

V gene	clone size	D gene	J gene	CDR3 protein	CDR3 DNA
TRBV6-6	many	-	TRBJ1-4	CASSYWGGTNEKLFF	TGTGCCAGCAGTTATTGGGGGGGAACTAATGAAAAACTGTTTTTT
TRBV20-1	many	-	TRBJ2-7	CSARTPGAVEQYF	TGCAGTGCTAGAACGCCGGGAGCGGTAGAGCAGTACTTC
TRBV4-1	few	-	TRBJ1-5	CASSGLYSNQPQHF	TGCGCCAGCAGCGGGCTTTATAGCAATCAGCCCCAGCATTTT
TRBV10-3	-	-	TRBJ1-6	CAISSTWNSPLHF	TGTGCCATCAGTTCGACTTGGAATTCACCCCTCCACTTT
TRBV7-6	few	TRBD2	TRBJ2-1	CASSPRLAGGPSHEQFF	TGTGCCAGCAGCCCCCGACTAGCGGGAGGGCCTTCCCATGAGCAGTTCTTC
TRBV5-1	many	-	TRBJ2-6	CASTEGGFSSGANVLTF	TGCGCCAGCACCGAGGGGGGATTTTCCTCTGGGGCCAACGTCCTGACTTTC
TRBV20-1	many	TRBD2	TRBJ2-3	CSARFGRSGDTQYF	TGCAGTGCTAGATTCGGGAGGAGCGGAGATACGCAGTATTTT
TRBV12-3/TRBV12-4	many	-	TRBJ2-1	CASSFFSGRPGNEQFF	TGTGCCAGCAGTTTTTTCTCGGGACGCCCAGGGAATGAGCAGTTCTTC
TRBV20-1	many	TRBD2	TRBJ2-7	CSATGLAGVWEQYF	TGCAGTGCGACGGGACTAGCGGGAGTATGGGAGCAGTACTTC
TRBV7-8	many	TRBD2	TRBJ2-3	CASSPPKGRGVRQPLDTQYF	TGTGCCAGCAGCCCGCCAAAGGGGCGGGGGGTGCGTCAACCACTAGATACGCAGTATTTT
TRBV5-6	many	-	TRBJ2-5	CASSPTRTAKETQYF	TGTGCCAGCAGCCCCACCCGCACGGCTAAAGAGACCCAGTACTTC
TRBV18	many	TRBD2	TRBJ2-5	CASSPQAGPQETQYF	TGTGCCAGCTCACCGCAAGCGGGACCTCAAGAGACCCAGTACTTC
TRBV27	many	-	TRBJ1-2	CASSGIRDTQSGYTF	TGTGCCAGCAGTGGAATCCGGGACACCCAGAGCGGCTACACCTTC
TRBV14	many	-	TRBJ2-7	CASSRTGAAPYEQYF	TGTGCCAGCAGCCGAACCGGGGCCGCCCCCTACGAGCAGTACTTC
TRBV28	many	-	TRBJ1-1	CASSLSWQSVNTEAFF	TGTGCCAGCAGTTTATCGTGGCAGTCCGTGAACACTGAAGCTTTCTTT
TRBV28	many	TRBD1	TRBJ1-1	CASSSIQGAPIGGTEAFF	TGTGCCAGCAGTTCGATACAGGGGGCGCCCATAGGAGGCACTGAAGCTTTCTTT
TRBV28	many	TRBD1	TRBJ2-1	CASSGQGNEQFF	TGTGCCAGCAGTGGACAGGGCAATGAGCAGTTCTTC
TRBV3-1	many	-	TRBJ1-1	CASSQDLQWGTEAFF	TGTGCCAGCAGCCAAGATCTCCAGTGGGGCACTGAAGCTTTCTTT
TRBV9	many	TRBD2	TRBJ2-1	CASSVVGTSSDEQFF	TGTGCCAGCAGCGTAGTGGGGACTAGCTCGGATGAGCAGTTCTTC
TRBV10-1	-	-	TRBJ1-5	CASSESGDQPQHF	TGCGCCAGCAGTGAGTCAGGGGACCAGCCCCAGCATTTT
TRBV12-3/TRBV12-4	-	-	TRBJ2-1	CASSRGTFNEQFF	TGTGCCAGCAGTAGGGGGACCTTCAATGAGCAGTTCTTC
TRBV5-1	many	TRBD1	TRBJ2-1	CASSLRSGTGGNEQFF	TGCGCCAGCAGTCTACGCTCCGGGACAGGGGGGAATGAGCAGTTCTTC
TRBV24-1	many	TRBD1	TRBJ1-1	CATSPRGRTEAFF	TGTGCCACCAGCCCCAGGGGGAGGACTGAAGCTTTCTTT
TRBV10-1	few	TRBD1	TRBJ1-1	CASSRGQGGTEAFF	TGCGCCAGCAGCCGTGGACAGGGTGGAACTGAAGCTTTCTTT
TRBV27	many	-	TRBJ1-1	CASSGRAEAFF	TGTGCCAGCTCCGGTAGGGCTGAAGCTTTCTTT
TRBV6-5	many	-	TRBJ1-6	CASSQTSRSSYNSPLHF	TGTGCCAGCAGTCAGACTTCCCGAAGCTCCTATAATTCACCCCTCCACTTT
TRBV6-6	many	TRBD1	TRBJ2-5	CASSNLGQGGETQYF	TGTGCCAGCAGTAACCTGGGACAGGGAGGCGAGACCCAGTACTTC
TRBV28	-	TRBD2	TRBJ2-1	CASSPSSGRSWYRNEQFF	TGTGCCAGCAGTCCTTCTAGCGGGAGGTCTTGGTATAGGAATGAGCAGTTCTTC
TRBV20-1	many	-	TRBJ1-1	CSARDSPEKGAFF	TGCAGTGCTAGAGACAGCCCCGAAAAGGGAGCTTTCTTT
TRBV2	many	-	TRBJ1-5	CASEESQAAQPQHF	TGTGCCAGCGAAGAATCGCAGGCGGCTCAGCCCCAGCATTTT
TRBV7-2	many	-	TRBJ2-5	CASSFVQAGRKTQYF	TGTGCCAGCAGCTTCGTACAGGCGGGGCGGAAGACCCAGTACTTC
TRBV28	many	TRBD2	TRBJ2-1	CASSQSRLAGEVDEQFF	TGTGCCAGCAGCCAGAGCCGACTAGCGGGAGAAGTAGATGAGCAGTTCTTC
TRBV29-1	few	-	TRBJ2-5	CSVLGVGTETQYF	TGCAGCGTTCTAGGCGTTGGGACGGAGACCCAGTACTTC
TRBV5-4	-	-	TRBJ2-5	CASSATGGGGSETQYF	TGTGCCAGCAGCGCCACAGGGGGCGGGGGGTCAGAGACCCAGTACTTC
TRBV14	many	-	TRBJ2-3	CASSHPPGLSPDTQYF	TGTGCCAGCAGCCACCCCCCTGGCCTCAGCCCAGATACGCAGTATTTT
TRBV7-2	-	TRBD1	TRBJ1-5	CASSYRGNQPQHF	TGTGCCAGCAGCTACAGGGGAAATCAGCCCCAGCATTTT
TRBV20-1	many	-	TRBJ2-7	CSARDASGPSYEQYF	TGCAGTGCTAGAGATGCCAGCGGGCCCTCCTACGAGCAGTACTTC
TRBV4-1	-	-	TRBJ1-5	CASSQEPGVNNQPQHF	TGCGCCAGCAGCCAAGAACCCGGGGTGAACAATCAGCCCCAGCATTTT
TRBV28	many	-	TRBJ1-5	CASSPRQLSGNQPQHF	TGTGCCAGCAGCCCCCGACAGCTCTCGGGCAATCAGCCCCAGCATTTT
TRBV20-1	many	-	TRBJ2-1	CSARLSGRGEFF	TGCAGTGCTAGATTGAGTGGGCGGGGTGAATTCTTC
TRBV10-3	many	-	TRBJ2-6	CAISESGSGANVLTF	TGTGCCATCAGTGAGTCTGGCTCTGGGGCCAACGTCCTGACTTTC
TRBV6-5	many	TRBD2	TRBJ2-5	CASRRTSAETQYF	TGTGCCAGCAGGCGAACTAGCGCAGAGACCCAGTACTTC
TRBV6-5	many	-	TRBJ2-7	CASSYSRRSVLEQYF	TGTGCCAGCAGTTACTCTCGCCGGAGTGTGCTAGAGCAGTACTTC
TRBV5-1	many	-	TRBJ1-1	CASSGTNTEAFF	TGCGCCAGCAGCGGGACGAACACTGAAGCTTTCTTT
TRBV2	few	-	TRBJ2-7	CASSDAGQMYF	TGTGCCAGCAGTGACGCCGGACAAATGTACTTC
TRBV9	many	-	TRBJ2-7	CASSVVSGSEQYF	TGTGCCAGCAGCGTAGTTTCGGGCTCGGAGCAGTACTTC
TRBV3-1	-	TRBD1	TRBJ1-1	CASSQDYPQPGQWNTEAFF	TGTGCCAGCAGCCAAGACTACCCGCAACCGGGACAGTGGAACACTGAAGCTTTCTTT
TRBV5-4	-	TRBD1	TRBJ1-1	CASSRDRGRGTEAFF	TGTGCCAGCAGCCGCGACAGGGGGCGCGGCACTGAAGCTTTCTTT
TRBV6-4	many	-	TRBJ2-3	CASGTSSTDTQYF	TGTGCCAGCGGTACTTCCTCCACAGATACGCAGTATTTT